The sequence of this T cell receptor beta chain was determined in a study of beta chain features in type 1 diabetes. Expressed TCRB transcripts were sequenced because the isolated RNA had all been reverse transcribed beforehand. TCRdb's copy holds only in-frame clones and misses some; the assay was immunoSEQ multiplex PCR. The sample holds around 200,000 clones, about 12% seen once. CDR1 is SGHTA and CDR2 is FQGNSA in the germline V gene. The CDR3 is 15 residues long. V lost 6 bases and J lost 4; bases outside the gene matches: 9. The specimen sequenced was central memory CD4+ T cells from blood. The receptor comes from a woman between 18 and 29 years old in good health. The chain links TRBV7-2 to TRBJ1-5; TRBD1 matches at 7 bases. The CDR3 nucleotides are TGTGCCAGCAGTTCAACAGGGGTCATTAATCAGCCCCAGCATTTT. This translates into CASSSTGVINQPQHF.